The entry below gives a single TCR beta chain sequence along with its context. Method: immunoSEQ multiplex PCR; TCRdb's copy keeps in-frame clones and lacks some. Among 40,000 to 50,000 clones listed, 90% to 95% were seen once. The CDR3 length is 18 residues. Looked up from germline, CDR1 is LGHNA and CDR2 is YNFKEQ. V lost 0 bases and J lost 3; bases outside the gene matches: 11. The entry originates in a study of T cell changes during pregnancy in multiple sclerosis. The receptor comes from a female donor with multiple sclerosis, enrolled in a pregnancy study. The sample here was CD8+ T cells from peripheral blood mononuclear cells, taken in the first trimester of pregnancy. The rearrangement joins TRBV4-2 to TRBJ2-1, with 7 bases that match TRBD2. The CDR3 nucleotides read TGTGCCAGCAGCCAAGACCCTTCTGGGAGGGATTTCTACAATGAGCAGTTCTTC. Its translation is CASSQDPSGRDFYNEQFF.